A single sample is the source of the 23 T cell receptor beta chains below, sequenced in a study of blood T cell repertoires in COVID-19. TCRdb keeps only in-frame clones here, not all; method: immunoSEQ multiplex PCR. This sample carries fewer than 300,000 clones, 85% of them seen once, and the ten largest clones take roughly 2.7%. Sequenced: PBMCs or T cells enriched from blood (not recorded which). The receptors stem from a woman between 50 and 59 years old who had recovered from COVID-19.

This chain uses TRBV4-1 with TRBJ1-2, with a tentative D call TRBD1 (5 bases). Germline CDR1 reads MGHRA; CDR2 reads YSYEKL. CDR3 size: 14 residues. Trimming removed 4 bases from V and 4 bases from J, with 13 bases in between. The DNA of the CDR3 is TGCGCCAGCAGCCTCGCGGGGGAGAGCTATGGCTACACCTTC. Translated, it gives CASSLAGESYGYTF.

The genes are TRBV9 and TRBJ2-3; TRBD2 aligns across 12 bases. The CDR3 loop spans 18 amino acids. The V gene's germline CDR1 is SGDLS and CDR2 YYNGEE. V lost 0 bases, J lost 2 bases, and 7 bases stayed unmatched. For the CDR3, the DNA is TGTGCCAGCAGCGTAGAGACTAGCGGGGGCTCTTACACAGATACGCAGTATTTT. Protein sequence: CASSVETSGGSYTDTQYF.

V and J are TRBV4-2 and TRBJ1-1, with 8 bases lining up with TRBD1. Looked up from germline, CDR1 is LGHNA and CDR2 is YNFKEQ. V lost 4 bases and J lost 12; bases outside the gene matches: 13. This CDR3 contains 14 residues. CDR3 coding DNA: TGTGCCAGCAGCCTTAGACCGGGACAGGCCGTGTCTTTCTTT. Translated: CASSLRPGQAVSFF.

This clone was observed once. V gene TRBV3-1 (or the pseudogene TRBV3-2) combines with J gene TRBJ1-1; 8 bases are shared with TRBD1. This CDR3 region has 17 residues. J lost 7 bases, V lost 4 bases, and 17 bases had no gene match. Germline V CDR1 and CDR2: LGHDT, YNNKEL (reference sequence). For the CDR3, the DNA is TGTGCCAGCAGCCCCCGAGGTGCGCCAGGGGGCTCTCTTGAAGCTTTCTTT. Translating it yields CASSPRGAPGGSLEAFF.

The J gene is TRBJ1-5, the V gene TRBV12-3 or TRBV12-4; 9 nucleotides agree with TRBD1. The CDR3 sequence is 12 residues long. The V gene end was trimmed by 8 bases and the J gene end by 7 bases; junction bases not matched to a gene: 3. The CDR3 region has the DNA TGTGCCAGCGGACAGGGGTTCCAGCCCCAGCATTTT. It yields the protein CASGQGFQPQHF.

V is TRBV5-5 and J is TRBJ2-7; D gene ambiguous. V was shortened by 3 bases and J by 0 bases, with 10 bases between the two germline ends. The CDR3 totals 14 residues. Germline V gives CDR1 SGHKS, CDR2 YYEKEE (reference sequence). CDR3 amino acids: CASSSTSNSYEQYF. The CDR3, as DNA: TGTGCCAGCAGCTCCACCTCTAACTCCTACGAGCAGTACTTC.

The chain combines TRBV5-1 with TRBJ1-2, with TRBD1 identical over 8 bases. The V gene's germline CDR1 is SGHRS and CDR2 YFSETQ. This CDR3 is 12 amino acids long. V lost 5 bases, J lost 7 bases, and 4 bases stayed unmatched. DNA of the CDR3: TGCGCCAGCAGGGGCGGGACAGGTGGCTACACCTTC. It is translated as CASRGGTGGYTF.

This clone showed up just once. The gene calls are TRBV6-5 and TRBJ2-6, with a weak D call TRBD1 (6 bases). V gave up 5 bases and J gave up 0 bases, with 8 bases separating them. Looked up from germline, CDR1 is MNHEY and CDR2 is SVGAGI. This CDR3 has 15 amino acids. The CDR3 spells CASSKDSSGANVLTF. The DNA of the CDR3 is TGTGCCAGCAGTAAGGACAGCTCTGGGGCCAACGTCCTGACTTTC.

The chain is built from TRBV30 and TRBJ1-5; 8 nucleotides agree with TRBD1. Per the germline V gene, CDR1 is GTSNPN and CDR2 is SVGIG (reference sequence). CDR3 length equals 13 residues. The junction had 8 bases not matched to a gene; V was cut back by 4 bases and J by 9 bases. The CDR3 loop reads CAWKGQGAGPQHF. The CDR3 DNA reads TGTGCCTGGAAAGGACAGGGCGCTGGGCCCCAGCATTTT.

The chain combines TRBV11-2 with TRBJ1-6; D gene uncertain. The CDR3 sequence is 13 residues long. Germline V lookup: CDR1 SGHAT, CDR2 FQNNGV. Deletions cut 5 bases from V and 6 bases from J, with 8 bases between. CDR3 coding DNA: TGTGCCAGCAGCCCCTCCCGTAATTCACCCCTCCACTTT. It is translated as CASSPSRNSPLHF.

CDR3 coding DNA: TGCAGCGTTGACGGGAGAAGTACCGGGGAGCTGTTTTTT. Amino acid sequence: CSVDGRSTGELFF. The chain couples TRBV29-1 to TRBJ2-2; TRBD2 might be the D (6 bases). This CDR3 is built from 13 residues. The V and J ends lost 3 bases and 5 bases respectively, with 10 bases between them. The germline gives CDR1 SQVTM, CDR2 ANQGSEA.

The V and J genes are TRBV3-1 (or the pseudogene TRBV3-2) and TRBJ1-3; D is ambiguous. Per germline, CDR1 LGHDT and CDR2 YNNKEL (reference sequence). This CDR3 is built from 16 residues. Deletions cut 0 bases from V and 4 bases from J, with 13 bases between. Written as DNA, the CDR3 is TGTGCCAGCAGCCAAGATCGGGAGGGAATAGGAAACACCATATATTTT. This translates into CASSQDREGIGNTIYF.

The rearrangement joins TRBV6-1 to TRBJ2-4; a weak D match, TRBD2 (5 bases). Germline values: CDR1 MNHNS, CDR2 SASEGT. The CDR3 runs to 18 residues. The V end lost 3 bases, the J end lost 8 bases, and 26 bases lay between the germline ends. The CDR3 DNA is TGTGCCAGCAGTGAGTGGCGCGGACCTACTAGGAACTCACACATTCAGTACTTC. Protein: CASSEWRGPTRNSHIQYF.

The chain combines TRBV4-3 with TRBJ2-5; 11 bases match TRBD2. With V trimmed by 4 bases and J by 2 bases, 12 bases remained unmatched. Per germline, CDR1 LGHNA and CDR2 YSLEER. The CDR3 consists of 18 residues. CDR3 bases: TGCGCCAGCAGCCCAAGCCCACCTAGACTAGCGGGACAAGAGACCCAGTACTTC. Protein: CASSPSPPRLAGQETQYF.

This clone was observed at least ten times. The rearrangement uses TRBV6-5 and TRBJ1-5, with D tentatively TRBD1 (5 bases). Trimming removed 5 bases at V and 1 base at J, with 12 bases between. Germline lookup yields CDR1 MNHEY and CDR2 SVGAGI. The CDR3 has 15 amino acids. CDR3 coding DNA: TGTGCCAGCAGTCCCGAAAGGGGCAGCAATCAGCCCCAGCATTTT. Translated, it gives CASSPERGSNQPQHF.

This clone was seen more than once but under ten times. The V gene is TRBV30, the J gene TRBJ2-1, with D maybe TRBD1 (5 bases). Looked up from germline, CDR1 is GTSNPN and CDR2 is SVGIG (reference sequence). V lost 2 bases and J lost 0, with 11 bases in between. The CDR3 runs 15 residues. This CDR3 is CAWSLTGSSYNEQFF. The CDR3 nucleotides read TGTGCCTGGAGTCTTACAGGCAGCTCCTACAATGAGCAGTTCTTC.

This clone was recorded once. The CDR3 protein is CSARSVRRFTDTQYF. The CDR3 coding sequence is TGCAGCGCCAGGTCAGTCAGGCGATTCACAGATACGCAGTATTTT. The rearrangement uses TRBV29-1 and TRBJ2-3; D unresolved. This CDR3 has 15 residues. The germline V and J ends were trimmed by 7 bases and 2 bases, with 19 bases remaining between them. In germline, CDR1 is SQVTM, CDR2 ANQGSEA.

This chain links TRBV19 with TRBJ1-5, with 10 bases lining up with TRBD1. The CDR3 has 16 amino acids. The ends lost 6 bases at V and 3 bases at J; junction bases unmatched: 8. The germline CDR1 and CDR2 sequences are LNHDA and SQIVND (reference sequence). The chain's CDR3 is CASSRGDRGANQPQHF. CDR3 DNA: TGTGCCAGTAGCCGAGGGGACAGGGGAGCCAATCAGCCCCAGCATTTT.

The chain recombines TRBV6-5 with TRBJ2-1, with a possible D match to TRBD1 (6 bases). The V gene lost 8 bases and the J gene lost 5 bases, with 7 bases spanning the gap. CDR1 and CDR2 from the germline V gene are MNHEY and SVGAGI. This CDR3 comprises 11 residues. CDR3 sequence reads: CASRDNNEQFF. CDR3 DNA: TGTGCCAGCCGGGACAACAATGAGCAGTTCTTC.

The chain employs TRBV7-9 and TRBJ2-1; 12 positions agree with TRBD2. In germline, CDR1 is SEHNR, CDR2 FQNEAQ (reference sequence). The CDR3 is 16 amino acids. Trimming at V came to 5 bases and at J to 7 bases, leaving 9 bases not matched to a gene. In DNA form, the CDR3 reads TGTGCCAGCAGCAACCTAGCGGGGGGGAACTTAAATGAGCAGTTCTTC. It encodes CASSNLAGGNLNEQFF.

The CDR3 region is CASSLGGTGVDTQYF. The CDR3 coding sequence is TGTGCCAGCAGCTTAGGGGGGACAGGGGTAGATACGCAGTATTTT. V is TRBV11-2 and J is TRBJ2-3; 10 bases match TRBD1. The CDR3 covers 15 residues. After removal of 1 base from V and 5 bases from J, the junction contained 3 bases not matched to a gene. Germline-derived CDR1 and CDR2 are SGHAT and FQNNGV.

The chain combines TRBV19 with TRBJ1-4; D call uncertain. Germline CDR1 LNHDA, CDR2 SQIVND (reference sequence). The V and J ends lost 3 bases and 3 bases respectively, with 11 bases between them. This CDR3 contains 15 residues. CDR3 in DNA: TGTGCCAGTAGTATCCGGAGGAGTTCTAATGAAAAACTGTTTTTT. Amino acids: CASSIRRSSNEKLFF.

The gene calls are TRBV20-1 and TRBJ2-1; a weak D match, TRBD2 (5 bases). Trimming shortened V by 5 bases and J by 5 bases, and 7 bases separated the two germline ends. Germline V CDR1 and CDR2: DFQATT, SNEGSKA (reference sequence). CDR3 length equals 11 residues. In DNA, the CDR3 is TGCAGTGCTGACTACAACAATGAGCAGTTCTTC. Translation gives CSADYNNEQFF.